This entry concerns a single TCR beta chain. Its antigen is still unknown. The sample belongs to a study of T cell responses to AZD1222 COVID-19 vaccine. Sequencing was performed with immunoSEQ multiplex PCR; in TCRdb, only in-frame clones are kept and a portion is missing. The data contain roughly 180,000 clones, approximately 90% of them singletons. Study outcomes and limitations: Every sample of the repertoires postdated the peak T cell response. The donor group comprised mostly white British people and more females; the analysis possibly underestimated clonal diversity.

Samples with a second dose at about 4 or about 12 weeks were pooled together. The CDR3 has 12 residues. Germline V CDR1 and CDR2: SGHTA, FQGNSA. J lost 4 bases, V lost 5 bases, and 2 bases had no gene match. V and J are TRBV7-2 and TRBJ2-7, with 7 positions matching TRBD1. The sample here was peripheral blood, taken 28 days after the second AZD1222 dose. The sequence was collected from an adult who received the AZD1222 COVID-19 vaccine. The CDR3, as DNA: TGTGCCAGCAGCAGACAGGGATACGAGCAGTACTTC. This codes for CASSRQGYEQYF.